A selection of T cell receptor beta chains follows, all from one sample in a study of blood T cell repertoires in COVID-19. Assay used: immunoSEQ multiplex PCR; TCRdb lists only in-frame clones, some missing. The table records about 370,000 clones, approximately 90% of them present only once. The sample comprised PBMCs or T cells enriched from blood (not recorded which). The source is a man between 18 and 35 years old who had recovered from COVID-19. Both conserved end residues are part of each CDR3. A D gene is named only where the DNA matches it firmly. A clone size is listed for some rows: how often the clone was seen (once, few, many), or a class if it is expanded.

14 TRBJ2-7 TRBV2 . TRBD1 CASHYTGGSYEQYF TGTGCCAGCCACTACACAGGGGGTTCCTACGAGCAGTACTTC
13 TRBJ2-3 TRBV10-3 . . CAISVTSTDTQYF TGTGCCATCAGTGTAACTAGCACAGATACGCAGTATTTT
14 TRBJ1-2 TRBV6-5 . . CASSYSTAAGGYTF TGTGCCAGCAGTTACTCGACAGCGGCGGGAGGCTACACCTTC
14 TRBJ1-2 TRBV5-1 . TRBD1 CASSLSGTDYGYTF TGCGCCAGCAGCTTGAGTGGGACAGACTATGGCTACACCTTC
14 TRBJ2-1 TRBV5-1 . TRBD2 CASSSSGGYNEQFF TGCGCCAGCAGCTCTAGCGGGGGCTACAATGAGCAGTTCTTC
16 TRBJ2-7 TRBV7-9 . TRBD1 CASSLEGRDRGHEQYF TGTGCCAGCAGCTTAGAGGGTCGGGACAGGGGGCACGAGCAGTACTTC
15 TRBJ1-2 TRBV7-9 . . CASSNRARQTYGYTF TGTGCCAGCAGCAACCGTGCCCGACAGACTTATGGCTACACCTTC
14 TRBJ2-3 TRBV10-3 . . CAISSEGRTDTQYF TGTGCCATCTCTTCAGAGGGCCGCACAGATACGCAGTATTTT
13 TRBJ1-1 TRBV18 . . CASSPGRDIEAFF TGTGCCAGCTCACCGGGCAGGGATATTGAAGCTTTCTTT
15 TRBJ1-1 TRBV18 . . CASSPRGALNTEAFF TGTGCCAGCTCACCACGCGGGGCGTTGAACACTGAAGCTTTCTTT
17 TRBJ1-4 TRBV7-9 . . CASSAVRALSTNEKLFF TGTGCCAGCAGCGCTGTGAGGGCACTCTCAACTAATGAAAAACTGTTTTTT
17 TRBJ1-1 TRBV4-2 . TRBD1 CASSPVTGTGFLGEAFF TGTGCCAGCAGTCCGGTCACAGGGACAGGGTTTTTGGGTGAAGCTTTCTTT
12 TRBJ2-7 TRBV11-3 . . CASSYEQGQQYF TGTGCCAGCAGCTATGAACAGGGTCAGCAGTACTTC
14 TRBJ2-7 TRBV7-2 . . CASSLGTVVYEQYF TGTGCCAGCAGCTTAGGGACTGTAGTTTACGAGCAGTACTTC
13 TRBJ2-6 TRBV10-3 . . CAIRQSGANVLTF TGTGCCATCAGACAGTCTGGGGCCAACGTCCTGACTTTC
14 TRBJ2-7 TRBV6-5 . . CASSYTGSGYEQYF TGTGCCAGCAGTTATACGGGGAGTGGGTACGAGCAGTACTTC
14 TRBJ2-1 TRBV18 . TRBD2 CASSLTEGGNEQFF TGTGCCAGCTCACTTACTGAGGGAGGGAATGAGCAGTTCTTC
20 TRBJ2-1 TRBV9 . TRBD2 CASSHPGPAGGYMRYNEQFF TGTGCCAGCAGCCACCCCGGGCCAGCGGGGGGGTATATGCGGTACAATGAGCAGTTCTTC
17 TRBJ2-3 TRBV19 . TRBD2 CASSIDREAGFGDTQYF TGTGCCAGTAGTATAGATCGTGAAGCGGGGTTTGGAGATACGCAGTATTTT
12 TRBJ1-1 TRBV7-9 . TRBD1 CASSRTGAEAFF TGTGCCAGCAGCCGCACAGGGGCTGAAGCTTTCTTT
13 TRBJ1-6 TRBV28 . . CASSVTGSSPLHF TGTGCCAGCAGTGTAACAGGGAGTTCACCCCTCCACTTT
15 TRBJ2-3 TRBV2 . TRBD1 CASGRQGASTDTQYF TGTGCCAGCGGCCGACAGGGGGCTAGCACAGATACGCAGTATTTT
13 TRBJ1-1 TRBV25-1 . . CASSENWSTEAFF TGTGCCAGCAGTGAAAATTGGAGCACTGAAGCTTTCTTT
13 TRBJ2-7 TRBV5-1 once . CASSSPGSYEQYF TGCGCCAGCAGCTCTCCGGGCTCCTACGAGCAGTACTTC
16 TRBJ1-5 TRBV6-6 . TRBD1 CASSSGQGAWNQPQHF TGTGCCAGCAGCTCCGGACAGGGGGCGTGGAATCAGCCCCAGCATTTT
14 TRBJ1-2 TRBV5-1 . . CASSEQGDYYGYTF TGCGCCAGCAGCGAGCAGGGTGACTACTATGGCTACACCTTC
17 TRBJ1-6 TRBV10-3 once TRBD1 CAISESPGTGGNSPLHF TGTGCCATCAGTGAGTCTCCCGGGACAGGGGGTAATTCACCCCTCCACTTT
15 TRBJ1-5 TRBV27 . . CASSLSTGANQPQHF TGTGCCAGCAGCCTTTCGACCGGAGCGAATCAGCCCCAGCATTTT
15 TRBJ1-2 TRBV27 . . CASSFLRDTNYGYTF TGTGCCAGCAGTTTCCTCAGGGATACTAACTATGGCTACACCTTC
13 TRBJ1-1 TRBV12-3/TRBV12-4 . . CASSLGRNTEAFF TGTGCCAGCAGTTTAGGGAGGAACACTGAAGCTTTCTTT
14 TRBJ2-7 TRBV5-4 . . CASSLGVTQREQYF TGTGCCAGCAGCTTGGGGGTCACCCAGCGCGAGCAGTACTTC
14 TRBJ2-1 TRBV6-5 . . CASSDRLSTNEQFF TGTGCCAGCAGCGACAGGCTCTCGACCAATGAGCAGTTCTTC
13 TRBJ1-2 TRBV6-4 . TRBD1 CARRTGGRNGYTF TGTGCCAGAAGAACAGGGGGACGAAATGGCTACACCTTC
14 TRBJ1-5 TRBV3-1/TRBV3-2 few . CASSQGLGNQPQHF TGTGCCAGCAGCCAGGGTCTAGGCAATCAGCCCCAGCATTTT
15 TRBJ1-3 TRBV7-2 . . CASTTGLSSGNTIYF TGTGCCAGCACGACCGGACTTTCCTCTGGAAACACCATATATTTT
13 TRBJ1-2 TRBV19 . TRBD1 CASDQGVGYGYTF TGTGCCAGTGATCAGGGGGTCGGCTATGGCTACACCTTC
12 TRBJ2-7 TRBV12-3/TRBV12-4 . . CASSSSGAEQYF TGTGCCAGCAGTTCGTCGGGTGCTGAGCAGTACTTC
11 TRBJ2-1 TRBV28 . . CASSPNNEQFF TGTGCCAGCAGCCCCAACAATGAGCAGTTCTTC
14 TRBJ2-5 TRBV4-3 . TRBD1 CASSQDRGPETQYF TGCGCCAGCAGCCAAGACAGGGGGCCAGAGACCCAGTACTTC
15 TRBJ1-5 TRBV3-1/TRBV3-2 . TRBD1 CASSHGTGLNQPQHF TGTGCCAGCAGCCACGGGACAGGCCTCAATCAGCCCCAGCATTTT
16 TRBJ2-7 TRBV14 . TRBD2 CASSQEGSSGGGEQYF TGTGCCAGCAGCCAAGAAGGGTCTAGCGGGGGAGGCGAGCAGTACTTC
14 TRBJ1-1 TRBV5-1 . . CASHPSGGNTEAFF TGCGCCAGCCACCCATCGGGAGGGAACACTGAAGCTTTCTTT
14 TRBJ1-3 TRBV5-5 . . CASSPDSSGNTIYF TGTGCCAGCAGTCCAGACAGCTCTGGAAACACCATATATTTT
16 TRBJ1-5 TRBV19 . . CASKLKGSGGNQPQHF TGTGCCAGCAAGTTAAAGGGGTCAGGGGGCAATCAGCCCCAGCATTTT
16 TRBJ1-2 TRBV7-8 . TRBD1 CASSLDEKQGNYGYTF TGTGCCAGCAGCTTAGATGAAAAACAGGGGAACTATGGCTACACCTTC
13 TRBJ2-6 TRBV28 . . CASRASGANVLTF TGTGCCAGCAGGGCTTCTGGGGCCAACGTCCTGACTTTC
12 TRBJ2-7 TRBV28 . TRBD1 CASTDRGYEQYF TGTGCCAGCACGGACAGGGGGTACGAGCAGTACTTC
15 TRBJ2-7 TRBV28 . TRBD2 CASSLGGGKAYEQYF TGTGCCAGCAGTTTAGGGGGGGGTAAGGCTTACGAGCAGTACTTC
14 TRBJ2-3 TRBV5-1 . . CASSLADSSDTQYF TGCGCCAGCAGCTTGGCCGACAGTTCAGATACGCAGTATTTT
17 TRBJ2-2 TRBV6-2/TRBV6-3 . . CASRYDSGASNTGELFF TGTGCCAGCAGATACGATAGCGGAGCCTCGAACACCGGGGAGCTGTTTTTT